The TCR beta chain under discussion was sequenced for a study of blood T cell repertoires in COVID-19 (dated by TCRdb to about 2020). About the investigation overall: Collaborator samples came from the United States, Italy and Spain and covered acute and convalescent phases of COVID-19. The prospective study material was composed of cDNA or gDNA derived from T cells, B-cell-depleted T cells, or PBMCs. The dataset comprised deeply sampled blood TCRbeta repertoires from subjects exposed to, actively infected with, or recovered from COVID-19. The repertoires were made available in a free public database intended to serve as a resource for research on the immune response to SARS-CoV-2. Samples were obtained from the ongoing ImmuneRACE study (first 160 participants) and from 1,254 subjects provided by 6 global collaborators. A de-identified subject ID, COVID-19 status, age in years and sex were almost always included in the sample metadata. Where available, HLA class I and class II types were obtained from metadata supplied by the sample provider rather than from assay-based typing. General findings and caveats noted by the study authors: How much clinical and demographic metadata was included differed by source and by participant, and the metadata was provided uncurated.

Concerning this clone: The antigen it recognizes is unknown. Base-call qualities are not available, and no considerably larger clone is one nucleotide away.

The immunoSEQ Assay, a bias-controlled multiplex PCR, was used to amplify TCRbeta CDR3 regions from genomic DNA. The authors processed their data as follows. The number of nucleated cells in each sample was estimated from the amplification of reference gene primers within the assay. To quantify the absolute abundance of each unique TCRbeta CDR3 rearrangement, sequence reads were collapsed and filtered. Productive Simpson clonality was computed per sample as the square root of Simpson's diversity index over productive rearrangements. The immuneACCESS repertoire file appears here via TCRdb, limited to in-frame rearrangements. These files lack a portion of the clones; in checked studies, under half of the deficit traces to unresolved V genes, and the cause of the others is not known. V, J and clone size were drawn from that table, and D and trimming were deduced from the DNA. For this sample the table gives about 100,000 clones, of which approximately 93% were detected only once. The ten largest clones represent over 2% of the sample.

In the germline V gene, CDR1 corresponds to SGHAT and CDR2 to FQNNGV. The CDR3 holds 16 amino acids from the cysteine to the phenylalanine. The DNA shown is the 48-base CDR3, in frame from base 1. Ends trimmed: V by 8 bases, J by 5 bases; bases unmatched to a gene: 14. Each collaborating institution followed its own protocols to collect whole blood in K2EDTA tubes. For TCRbeta analysis, collaborators shipped samples as frozen whole blood, isolated PBMCs, or DNA extracted from either of those sample types. This chain is built from TRBV11-2 and TRBJ2-1; 8 of the junction bases match TRBD2. This receptor was taken from a man aged 50 to 59 with active COVID-19. Source material: peripheral blood. The nucleotide sequence is given as TGTGCCAGCGATCCGGGACAACTAGCGGCCCACAATGAGCAGTTCTTC. Its coded protein is CASDPGQLAAHNEQFF. Reference TRBV11-2 and TRBJ2-1 genes cover what lies past the CDR3, so the full variable domain is EAGVAQSPRYKIIEKRQSVAFWCNPISGHATLYWYQQILGQGPKLLIQFQNNGVVDDSQLPKDRFSAERLKGVDSTLKIQPAKLEDSAVYLCASDPGQLAAHNEQFFGPGTRLTVL.